The sequence of this TCR beta chain was determined in a study of a mutant IDH1 vaccine in newly diagnosed glioma. Looking at the study overall: In some groups vaccination began 4-6 weeks post-radiotherapy; others received it with temozolomide. There were approximately 62% males and around 38% females among treated patients, whose mean age was approximately 41 years. Broader study findings: Approximately 95% of patients showed vaccine-induced immune responses across multiple MHC alleles.

Looked up from germline, CDR1 is SGHRS and CDR2 is YFSETQ. The CDR3 consists of 16 residues. Trimming took 4 bases from V and 4 from J; bases not matched to a gene: 13. The time point: week 47, end of study. Vaccination used 300 ug of mutant IDH1 20-mer peptide per dose, with topical imiquimod. Eight vaccine doses were administered to patients at weeks 1, 3, 5, 7, 11, 15, 19 and 23. As regards this clone: Its antigen is currently unknown.

This table comes from immunoSEQ multiplex PCR, and its TCRdb copy is limited to in-frame clones, with some not included. The sample includes some 87,000 clones, approximately 75% seen only once; the top ten take approximately 5%. The chain carries TRBV5-1 and TRBJ2-5; 7 nucleotides match TRBD2. This receptor was identified in a man aged 35-49 years with glioma. Here the sequenced sample was PBMCs, taken from a glioma patient whose treatment included an IDH1 peptide vaccine. CDR3 residues: CASSGERGPRGETQYF. CDR3 nucleotide sequence: TGCGCCAGCAGCGGCGAGCGGGGCCCTAGGGGAGAGACCCAGTACTTC.